A selection of T cell receptor beta chains follows, all from one sample in a study of blood T cell repertoires in COVID-19. Using immunoSEQ multiplex PCR, the repertoire was profiled, and TCRdb retains in-frame clones only, with some absent. The data show about 420,000 clones, with 70% to 90% seen just once and 0.8% to 0.85% held by the top ten. The sample taken for sequencing was peripheral blood. Receptor source: a man in his late teens or twenties with COVID-19, enrolled during active disease. Each CDR3 is given with its conserved first and last residue. Where a row states a size, it is once, few, many or the class of an expanded clone; other rows omit it.

>TRBV7-9|.
CASSLGQNTGELFF
>TRBV10-1|.
CASSESTNTDTQYF
>TRBV27|.
CASRTLTRLKDTQYF
>TRBV7-9|.
CASTPQLDRVYNSPLHF
>TRBV5-1|.
CASSSTSGGHYGYTF
>TRBV5-1|.
CASSLDSPHEQYF
>TRBV2|.
CASRRDRGPDTQYF
>TRBV6-1|.
CASSEDRDSPLHF
>TRBV18|.
CASSPGGNYGYTF
>TRBV5-1|.
CASSRGLAVGPNTGELFF
>TRBV18|.
CASSPRDTEAFF
>TRBV20-1|.
CSAGQGSEQFF
>TRBV28|.
CASSQGDQPQHF
>TRBV6-2/TRBV6-3|.
CASSYSENYEQYF
>TRBV30|.
CAWSVLLGGRDTQYF
>TRBV4-2|.
CASSQEEAGTRGDTQYF
>TRBV3-1/TRBV3-2|.
CASSQVLGAGTEAFF
>TRBV19|once
CASSSRRGSHEQYF
>TRBV10-3|.
CAISVWDSSVTEAFF
>TRBV4-1|once
CASSQDSGLGYGYTF
>TRBV4-1|.
CASSQVELADIYEQYF
>TRBV11-2|.
CASSLVPGGGYTF
>TRBV19|.
CASSISGSYNEQFF
>TRBV29-1|.
CSALLAPNEKLFF
>TRBV11-2|.
CASSFGQGKNGYTF
>TRBV2|.
CASRSTRYWTAPEKLFF
>TRBV6-5|.
CASSYSGDRTDTQYF
>TRBV29-1|.
CSGAVSSYNEQFF
>TRBV7-7|.
CASSYRAGVEETQYF
>TRBV5-4|.
CASSLYMGGQETQYF
>TRBV28|.
CASSEAASGIDKNIQYF
>TRBV5-4|once
CASSPSGLGFYGYTF
>TRBV6-1|.
CASSELAVNQPQHF
>TRBV7-9|.
CASSSRRNTGELFF
>TRBV7-6|.
CASSLAPGQSNTGELFF
>TRBV19|.
CASSISPTRLDTQYF
>TRBV3-1/TRBV3-2|.
CASSPTLGQHTSKEQYF
>TRBV6-6|once
CASSYSASVYEQYF
>TRBV5-1|.
CASSPGTGKETQYF